The rows below give T cell receptor beta chains drawn from one sample of a study of cytomegalovirus exposure and HLA in healthy donors. The method was immunoSEQ multiplex PCR; TCRdb's version includes in-frame clones alone and lacks a portion of them. The table has 250,000 to 400,000 clones, roughly 86% seen once. Sequencing used PBMCs. Source of these receptors: a man younger than 45 in good health and CMV-seronegative. Each CDR3 is given with its conserved first and last residue. For some rows the clone size is stated as once, few or many, or as a class when expanded; others skip it.

TRBJ2-7,few,TRBV18,CASSPTGTGYEQYF
TRBJ1-1,-,TRBV6-1,CASSWDSNTEAFF
TRBJ2-7,few,TRBV7-9,CASSPSGGYEQYF
TRBJ2-7,-,TRBV30,CAWSVQGPSGGARRYRSYEQYF
TRBJ2-1,-,TRBV7-9,CASSWRGGRNNEQFF
TRBJ2-2,-,TRBV5-5,CASSLVGAGELFF
TRBJ2-7,-,TRBV4-1,CASSQGEGTSYYEQYF
TRBJ1-1,-,TRBV5-4,CASSSTPGTEAFF
TRBJ2-7,-,TRBV14,CASSQGVLAGGTYEQYF
TRBJ2-7,-,TRBV6-1,CATSPAGTSTYEQYF
TRBJ2-7,-,TRBV27,CASSLSRPGGSYEQYF
TRBJ1-1,-,TRBV25-1,CASSESYTGTANTEAFF
TRBJ1-2,-,TRBV5-6,CASSWETGAIYGYTF
TRBJ2-7,-,TRBV13,CASSDRAYEQYF
TRBJ2-3,-,TRBV9,CASSVTSGGTLSTDTQYF
TRBJ2-1,-,TRBV28,CASHGASGTNEQFF
TRBJ1-5,-,TRBV18,CASSTGTGIGSNQPQHF
TRBJ1-1,-,TRBV7-9,CASSHPGQGKAFF
TRBJ1-1,-,TRBV5-1,CASSPNAGSTEAFF
TRBJ2-1,-,TRBV7-6,CASSFYGGISYNEQFF
TRBJ2-7,-,TRBV4-3,CASSQTSGDPSYEQYF
TRBJ2-1,-,TRBV4-1,CASSPPVAGARYNEQFF
TRBJ2-1,-,TRBV7-9,CASSLAQGREDEQFF
TRBJ2-3,-,TRBV4-3,CASSHPGYRLASTDTQYF